The entry below gives a single TCR delta chain sequence along with its context. This sample stems from a study of gammadelta T cells in human blood. V dropped 3 bases and J dropped 0 bases, with 7 bases sitting between them. The CDR3 spans 13 residues. The germline CDR1 and CDR2 sequences are GEAIGNYY and EKD. TCRdb applied CATT to the RT-PCR reads for clone calling. Seen here are 1,500 to 2,000 delta-chain clones, around 7% observed once, and the top ten hold 7% to 9%. Specimen: non-Vgamma9Vdelta2 gamma-delta T cells from fetal blood. The TCR comes from a human fetus. The V and J genes are TRDV2 and TRDJ1; maybe TRDD3 (5 bases). In DNA form, the CDR3 reads TGTGCCTGTGACCCGGGATACACCGATAAACTCATCTTT. Its protein product is CACDPGYTDKLIF.